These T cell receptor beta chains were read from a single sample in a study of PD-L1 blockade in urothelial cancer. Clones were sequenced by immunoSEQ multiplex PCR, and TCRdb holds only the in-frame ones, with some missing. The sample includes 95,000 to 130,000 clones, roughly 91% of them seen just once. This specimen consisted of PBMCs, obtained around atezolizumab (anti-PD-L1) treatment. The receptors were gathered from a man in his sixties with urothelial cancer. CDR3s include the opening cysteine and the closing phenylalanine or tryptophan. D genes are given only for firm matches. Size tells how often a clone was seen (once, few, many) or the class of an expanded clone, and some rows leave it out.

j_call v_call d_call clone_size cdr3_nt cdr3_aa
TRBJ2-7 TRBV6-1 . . TGTGCCAGCAGTGTGGGTGGAGGGCCCTACGAGCAGTACTTC CASSVGGGPYEQYF
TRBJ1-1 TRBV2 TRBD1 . TGTGCCAGCAGCTTACAGGGGGACACTGAAGCTTTCTTT CASSLQGDTEAFF
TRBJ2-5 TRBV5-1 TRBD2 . TGCGCCAGCAGCTTGGGGCAGCGGGGGGCCGAGACCCAGTACTTC CASSLGQRGAETQYF
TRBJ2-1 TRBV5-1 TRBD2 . TGCGCCAGCAGCCCTAGCGGGGGGGCCAATGAGCAGTTCTTC CASSPSGGANEQFF
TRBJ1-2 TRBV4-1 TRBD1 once TGCGCCAGCAGCCAAGGACAGGGGGCGGACTATGGCTACACCTTC CASSQGQGADYGYTF
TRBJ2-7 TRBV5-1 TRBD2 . TGCGCCAGCAGCTTGGTTGGTAGCGGGGCCGTCTACGAGCAGTACTTC CASSLVGSGAVYEQYF
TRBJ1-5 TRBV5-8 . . TGTGCCAGCTCCGCCGGGGGAGTGGGCAATCAGCCCCAGCATTTT CASSAGGVGNQPQHF
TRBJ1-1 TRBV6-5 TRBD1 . TGTGCCAGCAGTTCACGGACAGGGCTGAACACTGAAGCTTTCTTT CASSSRTGLNTEAFF
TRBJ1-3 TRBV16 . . TGTGCCAGCAGCCATCCTTCACAGGGACGATCTGGAAACACCATATATTTT CASSHPSQGRSGNTIYF
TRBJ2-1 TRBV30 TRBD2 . TGTGCCTGGACCCCAGCGGGAACCCCGTTAGATGAGCAGTTCTTC CAWTPAGTPLDEQFF
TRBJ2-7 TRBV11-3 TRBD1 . TGTGCCAGCAGCGTACAGACAGGGAGCTCCTACGAGCAGTACTTC CASSVQTGSSYEQYF
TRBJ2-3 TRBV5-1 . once TGCGCCAGCAGCTTGGGGACAGCCACCAGCACAGATACGCAGTATTTT CASSLGTATSTDTQYF
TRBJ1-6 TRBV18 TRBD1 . TGTGCCAGCTCACCACCGTCCCCCGGGACAGGGGTTAGTTCACCCCTCCACTTT CASSPPSPGTGVSSPLHF
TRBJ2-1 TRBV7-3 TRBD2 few TGTGCCAGCAGCACAACTAGCGGGAACTACAATGAGCAGTTCTTC CASSTTSGNYNEQFF
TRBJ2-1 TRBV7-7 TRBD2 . TGTGCCAGCAGCACCAGCGGGGGGGCCTCGAATGAGCAGTTCTTC CASSTSGGASNEQFF
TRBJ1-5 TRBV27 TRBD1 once TGTGCCAGCAGCCGGACAGGGAGCAATCAGCCCCAGCATTTT CASSRTGSNQPQHF
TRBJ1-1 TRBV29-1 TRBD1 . TGCAGCGCAAAACAGGGGGCCCGGTCTGAAGCTTTCTTT CSAKQGARSEAFF
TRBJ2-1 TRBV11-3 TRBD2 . TGTGCCAGCAGCACGACTAGCGGGCCTTACAATGAGCAGTTCTTC CASSTTSGPYNEQFF
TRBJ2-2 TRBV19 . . TGTGCCAGTAACCCCACAGGGAGACCTCTGAACACCGGGGAGCTGTTTTTT CASNPTGRPLNTGELFF
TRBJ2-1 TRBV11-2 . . TGTGCCAGCAGCTTGGTCGAGGGAGTGGGTGAGCAGTTCTTC CASSLVEGVGEQFF
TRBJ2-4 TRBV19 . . TGTGCCAGTACCCGGGACAATTCTTACATTCAGTACTTC CASTRDNSYIQYF
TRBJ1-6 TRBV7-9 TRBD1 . TGTGCCAGCAGCCCTGGACAGGGAAATTCACCCCTCCACTTT CASSPGQGNSPLHF